Detailed here is one TCR beta chain. Its antigen is still unknown. Repertoires were generated with immunoSEQ multiplex PCR, while TCRdb's copy carries only in-frame clones and drops some. The sample includes a few million clones, about 93% of them seen just once. These data come from a study of shared clonotypes between healthy human individuals. CD45RO-negative, CCR7-positively selected cells formed the naive CD8 fraction, excluding terminally differentiated effector memory CD45RA+ cells. General study results and limits: Four donors had around 5% of their naive CD4 clonotypes in common.

This CDR3 comprises 16 residues. V trimming: 4 bases; J trimming: 2 bases; junction bases outside the gene matches: 7. Germline values: CDR1 SEHNR, CDR2 FQNEAQ (reference sequence). This chain links TRBV7-9 with TRBJ2-3; TRBD2 matches at 9 bases. Material for sequencing was naive CD8+ T cells from PBMCs. The receptor comes from a man in his late teens or twenties in good health. Some clones in this sample may be carry-over from other donors' samples. CDR3 sequence (DNA): TGTGCCAGCAGCTCCGATAGCGGGAGCCCCACAGATACGCAGTATTTT. Residues: CASSSDSGSPTDTQYF.